The text below deals with one T cell receptor beta chain. In this sample, this clonotype turned up a few times. Its recognized antigen is unknown. Base qualities are missing; no much larger clone stands one base away. The data were produced on an Illumina NovaSeq 6000. TCR cDNA was synthesized by 5'RACE template switching, through which a universal primer site and unique molecular identifiers were introduced. Priming for cDNA synthesis came from both the TCR alpha and TCR beta constant segments. Library amplification used two PCR steps, and the second PCR step added sample barcodes and sequencing adapters. Sequencing of the libraries was done on either Illumina HiSeq 2500 (2x100 bp) or NovaSeq (2x150 bp). From the authors' description of their analysis: MIGEC handled demultiplexing of reads and collapsing into UMI consensus sequences, while MiXCR performed V(D)J alignment. Clonotypes responding to the vaccine were identified with edgeR on replicate PBMC samples, with the criteria of FDR below 0.01 and a log2 fold change above 5 up to day 15. Bulk clonotypes were assigned CD4 or CD8 identity according to which sequenced CD4 or CD8 repertoire held them at higher abundance. In-frame beta chains were kept once TCRdb had trimmed the public reads at Q25 with fastp and called clones with MiXCR. For every CDR3 protein sequence, its rows merge into one entry that carries the most common genes and DNA. The V and J calls and clone size come from TCRdb's table, not from the authors' own analysis. This sample lists about 300,000 distinct CDR3 sequences; 8.5% to 10% were detected once. Of the sample, about 3% is held by the ten largest clones.

The data are from a study of T cells after yellow fever vaccination (dated by TCRdb to the late 2010s). As for the study more broadly: The SMART-Seq v4 Ultra Low Input RNA kit was used to prepare libraries from fractions with low cell numbers. To track T-cell clones before and after primary and booster YFV17D yellow fever vaccination, bulk TCR alpha and beta repertoires were sequenced longitudinally. Two healthy male donors made up the cohort, one aged 18 to 29 years and the other aged 30 to 40 years. Blood was collected at multiple timepoints before and after primary and secondary immunization, and bulk PBMC replicates and cell subsets were isolated. Overall study outcomes, separate from this receptor: A small fraction of clonotypes appeared in both the CD4 and CD8 compartments, likely as a result of convergent recombination. Because abundant contaminating clonotypes from the bulk population could be contained in FACS-sorted repertoires, computational filtering was required. Only a couple of donors were included in the study, so the extent to which the findings can be generalized is limited. After the booster, most clones that had expanded after primary vaccination were detected again (approximately 95% of CD4 and around nine tenths of CD8), suggesting broad maintenance of memory. Compared with the primary T-cell response, the secondary T-cell response was weaker but faster, peaking on day 5 rather than day 15.

According to the study, the label for this sample's treatment or condition signals: live attenuated yellow fever vaccine strain. PBMCs were isolated from peripheral blood using a standard Ficoll-Paque protocol. Dynabeads CD4 and CD8 positive selection kits were used to isolate CD4 and CD8 T-cell fractions. TriZol was used to extract RNA from bulk PBMCs, CD4 and CD8 fractions, and dextramer-positive and dextramer-negative fractions. This sample comprised CD4+ T cells sorted from PBMCs, obtained 5 days after the yellow fever booster vaccination. The receptor was derived from a man aged 18 to 29 who received the YFV17D yellow fever vaccine.

The nucleotide sequence reads TGTGCCAGCAGCTTATTGAAGGAGACCCAGTACTTC. It is translated as CASSLLKETQYF. The rearranged chain carries TRBV12-3 or TRBV12-4 and TRBJ2-5, with no reliable assignment of the D segment. From cysteine to phenylalanine, the CDR3 is 12 amino acids long. Solely the CDR3 DNA is kept, with 36 bases framed from the first base. The germline ends are 10 bases apart after V is trimmed by 6 bases and J by 5 bases.